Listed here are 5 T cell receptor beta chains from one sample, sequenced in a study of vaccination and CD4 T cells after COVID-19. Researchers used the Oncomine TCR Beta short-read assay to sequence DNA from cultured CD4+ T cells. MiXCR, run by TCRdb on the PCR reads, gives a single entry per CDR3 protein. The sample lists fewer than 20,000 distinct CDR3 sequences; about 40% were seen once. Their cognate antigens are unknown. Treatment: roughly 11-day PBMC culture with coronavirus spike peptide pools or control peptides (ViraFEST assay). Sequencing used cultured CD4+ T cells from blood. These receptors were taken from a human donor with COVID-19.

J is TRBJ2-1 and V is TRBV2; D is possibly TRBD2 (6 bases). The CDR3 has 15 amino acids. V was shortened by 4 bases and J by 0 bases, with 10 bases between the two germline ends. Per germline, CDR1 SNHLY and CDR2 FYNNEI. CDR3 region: CASSGTTSSYNEQFF. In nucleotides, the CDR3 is TGTGCCAGCAGTGGGACTACAAGCTCCTACAATGAGCAGTTCTTC.

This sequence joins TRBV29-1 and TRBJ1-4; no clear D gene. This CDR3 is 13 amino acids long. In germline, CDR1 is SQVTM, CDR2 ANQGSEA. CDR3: CGTLEGTNEKLFF. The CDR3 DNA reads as TGCGGTACCCTGGAGGGAACTAATGAAAAACTGTTTTTT. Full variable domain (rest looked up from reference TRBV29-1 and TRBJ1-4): SAVISQKPSRDICQRGTSLTIQCQVDSQVTMMFWYRQQPGQSLTLIATANQGSEATYESGFVIDKFPISRPNLTFSTLTVSNMSPEDSSIYLCGTLEGTNEKLFFGSGTQLSVL.

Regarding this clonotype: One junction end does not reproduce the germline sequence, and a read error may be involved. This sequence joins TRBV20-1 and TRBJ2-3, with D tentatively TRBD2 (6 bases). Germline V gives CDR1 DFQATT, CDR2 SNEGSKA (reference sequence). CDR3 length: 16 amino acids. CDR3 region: CSASPPGGVSIDTQYF. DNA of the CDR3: TGCAGTGCTAGTCCCCCCGGCGGGGTTAGCATAGATACGCAGTATTTT.

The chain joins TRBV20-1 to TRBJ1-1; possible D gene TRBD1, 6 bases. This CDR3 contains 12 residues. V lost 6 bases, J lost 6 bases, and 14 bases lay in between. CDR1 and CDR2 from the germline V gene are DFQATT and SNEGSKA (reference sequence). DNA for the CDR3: TGCAGTGCGATCGGACAGTTCGCTGAAGCTTTCTTT. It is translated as CSAIGQFAEAFF.

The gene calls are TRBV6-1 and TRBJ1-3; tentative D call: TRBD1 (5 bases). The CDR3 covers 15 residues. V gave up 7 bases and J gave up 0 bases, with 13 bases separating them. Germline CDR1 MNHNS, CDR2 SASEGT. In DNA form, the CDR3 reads TGTGCCAGCACGGGGGGGGGGACCTCTGGAAACACCATATATTTT. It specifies CASTGGGTSGNTIYF.